This TCR beta chain derives from a study of blood T cell repertoires in COVID-19. Study as a whole: Donors in the United States, Italy and Spain gave samples during acute or convalescent COVID-19.

Germline lookup yields CDR1 SGHRS and CDR2 YFSETQ. The CDR3 runs 15 residues. V lost 2 bases and J lost 0, with 6 bases in between. Under the authors' procedure: From reference gene primer amplification, estimates of nucleated cell counts were derived. The method was immunoSEQ multiplex PCR; TCRdb's version includes in-frame clones alone and lacks a portion of them. V, J and clone size reflect that table, while D and trimming were determined from the DNA. The sample yields under 450,000 clones, 90% to 95% seen once. The TCR comes from a woman aged 40 to 49 who had been exposed to COVID-19. This chain uses TRBV5-1 with TRBJ1-6; no clear D. The sequenced material came from PBMCs or T cells enriched from blood (not recorded which). The CDR3 DNA is TGCGCCAGCAGCTTCGAGAGCTCCTATAATTCACCCCTCCACTTT. Protein: CASSFESSYNSPLHF.